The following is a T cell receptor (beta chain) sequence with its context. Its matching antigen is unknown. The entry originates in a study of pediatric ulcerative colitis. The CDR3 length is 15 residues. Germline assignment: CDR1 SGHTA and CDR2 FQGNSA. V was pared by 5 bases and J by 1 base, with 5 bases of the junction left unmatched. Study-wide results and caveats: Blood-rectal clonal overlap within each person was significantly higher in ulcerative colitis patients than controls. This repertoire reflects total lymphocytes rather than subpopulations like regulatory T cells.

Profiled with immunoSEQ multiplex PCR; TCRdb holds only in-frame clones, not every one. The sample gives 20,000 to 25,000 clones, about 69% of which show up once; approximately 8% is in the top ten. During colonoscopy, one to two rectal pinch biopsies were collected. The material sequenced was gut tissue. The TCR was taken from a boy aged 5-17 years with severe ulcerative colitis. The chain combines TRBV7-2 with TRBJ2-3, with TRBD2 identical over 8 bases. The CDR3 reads CASSVSGKGTDTQYF. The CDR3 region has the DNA TGTGCCAGCAGCGTTAGCGGGAAAGGCACAGATACGCAGTATTTT.